Shown below are 28 T cell receptor beta chains from a single sample sequenced in a study of shared clonotypes between healthy human individuals. Data came from immunoSEQ multiplex PCR; TCRdb stores just in-frame clones and leaves some out. Among roughly 500,000 clones listed, 90% to 96% were seen once. Sequencing input: naive CD4+ T cells sorted from blood. Subset defined: CD45RA+ positively selected. The receptors shown here come from a woman aged 30 to 39 in good health.

This chain connects TRBV6-1 to TRBJ1-2; D is unclear. The CDR3 is 10 amino acids. Germline values: CDR1 MNHNS, CDR2 SASEGT. The germline V and J ends were trimmed by 10 bases and 9 bases, with 12 bases remaining between them. The CDR3 region has the DNA TGTGCCACCCTTCAAGAGCGCTACACCTTC. It translates to CATLQERYTF.

Only one count was recorded for this clone. J is TRBJ2-7 and V is TRBV6-7; D call uncertain. TRBV6-7 has ORF status, its function being uncertain. The CDR3 extends over 11 amino acids. Trimming pared 11 bases from V and 2 bases from J, leaving 10 bases between. The CDR3 spells CAAPVPYEQYF. Here the CDR3 DNA reads TGTGCCGCCCCCGTCCCCTACGAGCAGTACTTC.

The chain carries TRBV6-1 and TRBJ1-1, with 8 bases aligning to TRBD1. J was trimmed by 5 bases and V by 6 bases; bases with no gene match: 8. CDR1 MNHNS and CDR2 SASEGT come from the germline V gene. This CDR3 is 14 amino acids long. The CDR3 DNA follows: TGTGCCAGCAGAAGACAGGGGCCGGGGACTGAAGCTTTCTTT. It is translated as CASRRQGPGTEAFF.

CDR3 sequence reads: CSVGVIKGVSEQYF. DNA for the CDR3: TGCAGCGTTGGCGTTATCAAGGGTGTGTCCGAGCAGTACTTC. The V and J genes are TRBV29-1 and TRBJ2-7; unclear D gene. V was cut by 4 bases and J by 6 bases, with 19 bases left in between. The CDR3 is made up of 14 amino acids. Germline values: CDR1 SQVTM, CDR2 ANQGSEA.

V usage is TRBV11-2 and J usage is TRBJ2-3; D not resolved. V was clipped by 2 bases and J by 4 bases, with 13 bases between them. This CDR3 has 15 amino acids. Looked up from germline, CDR1 is SGHAT and CDR2 is FQNNGV. The CDR3 sequence is CASSLRLEWADTQYF. The CDR3 region has the DNA TGTGCCAGCAGCTTAAGGCTAGAATGGGCAGATACGCAGTATTTT.

The chain couples TRBV6-7 to TRBJ2-2, with TRBD2 matching over 10 bases. TRBV6-7 carries the ORF label, with uncertain function. This CDR3 has 18 amino acids. V lost 0 bases to trimming and J lost 3 bases; unmatched junction nucleotides: 7. CDR3: CASSYSMALAGDTGELFF. The CDR3 DNA reads TGTGCCAGCAGTTACTCGATGGCCCTAGCGGGAGACACCGGGGAGCTGTTTTTT.

This sequence joins TRBV10-3 and TRBJ1-1, with a tentative D call TRBD1 (5 bases). The V and J ends lost 6 bases and 1 base respectively, with 9 bases between them. Germline assignment: CDR1 ENHRY and CDR2 SYGVKD. The CDR3 is 13 amino acids. The CDR3 DNA reads TGTGCCATCAGCAAGACAGAGAACACTGAAGCTTTCTTT. It yields the protein CAISKTENTEAFF.

V and J are TRBV19 and TRBJ2-7; 13 bases match TRBD2. CDR3 size: 15 residues. Germline V gene data show CDR1 as LNHDA and CDR2 as SQIVND (reference sequence). V lost 6 bases to trimming and J lost 4 bases; unmatched junction nucleotides: 6. CDR3 amino acids: CASSKLAGGVYEQYF. CDR3 sequence (DNA): TGTGCCAGTAGCAAACTAGCGGGAGGGGTTTACGAGCAGTACTTC.

The J gene is TRBJ2-3, the V gene TRBV10-1; D call uncertain. This CDR3 has 13 amino acids. Germline V gene lookup returns CDR1 WNHNN and CDR2 SYGVQD (reference sequence). Trimming left V 4 bases short and J 1 base short, with 6 bases between. CDR3 sequence reads: CASSVRGTDTQYF. CDR3 bases: TGCGCCAGCAGTGTCCGAGGCACAGATACGCAGTATTTT.

This clone was detected once. The chain recombines TRBV11-3 with TRBJ2-1, with 7 positions matching TRBD1. CDR3 length equals 16 residues. Unmatched junction bases numbered 6, after V lost 0 bases and J lost 4 bases. Germline CDR1 reads SGHNT; CDR2 reads YENEEA. The CDR3 DNA follows: TGTGCCAGCAGCTTAGATGGGACAGCCGAATACAATGAGCAGTTCTTC. Translated, it gives CASSLDGTAEYNEQFF.

This sequence joins TRBV9 and TRBJ2-5; unclear D gene. CDR1 and CDR2 from the germline V gene are SGDLS and YYNGEE. This CDR3 spans 13 amino acids. The ends were cut back, 4 bases at V and 5 bases at J, with 12 bases in the middle. This CDR3 is CASSLHGEETQYF. The CDR3 region has the DNA TGTGCCAGCAGCTTGCACGGTGAGGAGACCCAGTACTTC. Full variable domain (remainder filled in from reference TRBV9 and TRBJ2-5): DSGVTQTPKHLITATGQRVTLRCSPRSGDLSVYWYQQSLDQGLQFLIQYYNGEERAKGNILERFSAQQFPDLHSELNLSSLELGDSALYFCASSLHGEETQYFGPGTRLLVL.

The CDR3 is CASSDRWSYNEQFF. The CDR3 coding sequence is TGTGCCAGCAGTGACAGGTGGAGCTACAATGAGCAGTTCTTC. This sequence joins TRBV25-1 and TRBJ2-1, with D uncertain. CDR1 and CDR2 from the germline V gene are MGHDK and SYGVNS. The germline V and J ends were trimmed by 3 bases and 3 bases, with 9 bases remaining between them. The CDR3 is 14 amino acids.

The chain recombines TRBV14 with TRBJ1-6, with D unclear. In germline, CDR1 is SGHDN, CDR2 FVKESK. This CDR3 is built from 13 residues. V was pared by 0 bases and J by 17 bases, with 14 bases between. This chain's CDR3 is CASSQDAEISIHF. CDR3 coding DNA: TGTGCCAGCAGCCAAGATGCGGAGATCTCTATCCACTTT.

The rearrangement uses TRBV5-1 and TRBJ1-3; D is undetermined. Trimming took 0 bases from V and 2 from J, leaving 12 bases between them. Germline CDR1 SGHRS, CDR2 YFSETQ. The CDR3 has 16 residues. The CDR3 reads CASSLAHGDPGNTIYF. CDR3 coding DNA: TGCGCCAGCAGCTTGGCCCACGGGGATCCTGGAAACACCATATATTTT. The full variable domain, rest sourced from reference TRBV5-1 and TRBJ1-3, is KAGVTQTPRYLIKTRGQQVTLSCSPISGHRSVSWYQQTPGQGLQFLFEYFSETQRNKGNFPGRFSGRQFSNSRSEMNVSTLELGDSALYLCASSLAHGDPGNTIYFGEGSWLTVV.

The rearrangement joins TRBV7-9 to TRBJ2-7; D may be TRBD1 or TRBD2 (6 bases each). Germline lookup yields CDR1 SEHNR and CDR2 FQNEAQ (reference sequence). This CDR3 has 13 residues. V dropped 3 bases and J dropped 7 bases, with 13 bases sitting between them. In DNA form, the CDR3 reads TGTGCCAGCAGCTTTCTCGGGGGCGGGGAGCAGTACTTC. Amino acids: CASSFLGGGEQYF.

The chain employs TRBV6-1 and TRBJ2-1, with unresolved D. The CDR3 has 17 amino acids. The germline V gene has CDR1 MNHNS and CDR2 SASEGT. Trimming took off 2 bases at V and 4 bases at J, with 18 bases between the two ends. As DNA, the CDR3 is TGTGCCAGCAGTGAACCCGGTGTCTCCGTCCGGTACAATGAGCAGTTCTTC. Translated: CASSEPGVSVRYNEQFF.

The chain carries TRBV29-1 and TRBJ2-5; 9 bases match TRBD1. The CDR3 loop spans 13 amino acids. Trimming cost V 6 bases and J 3 bases; bases outside gene matches: 5. CDR1 and CDR2 from the germline V gene are SQVTM and ANQGSEA. CDR3 region: CSVRQGGKETQYF. In DNA, the CDR3 is TGCAGCGTGCGACAGGGGGGAAAAGAGACCCAGTACTTC.

V and J are TRBV7-3 and TRBJ1-1; 8 bases match TRBD1. The CDR3 loop spans 17 amino acids. The junction had 7 bases not matched to a gene; V was cut back by 1 base and J by 0 bases. The V gene's germline CDR1 is SGHTA and CDR2 FQGTGA. CDR3 sequence (DNA): TGTGCCAGCAGCTTAAGGACAGGGACCAACGTGAACACTGAAGCTTTCTTT. This sequence encodes CASSLRTGTNVNTEAFF.

V is TRBV19 and J is TRBJ2-1; TRBD2 aligns across 10 bases. V shed 5 bases and J 4 bases; nucleotides not matched to a gene: 5. The CDR3 loop spans 15 amino acids. Per the germline V gene, CDR1 is LNHDA and CDR2 is SQIVND (reference sequence). CDR3 nucleotides: TGTGCCAGTAGTTCTAGCGGGAGAAGGTACAATGAGCAGTTCTTC. Amino acid sequence: CASSSSGRRYNEQFF.

The chain uses TRBV5-5 and TRBJ2-5; D not certain. Germline V gene data show CDR1 as SGHKS and CDR2 as YYEKEE (reference sequence). V was trimmed by 0 bases and J by 7 bases, leaving 4 bases between them. The CDR3 is 11 amino acids. CDR3 amino acids: CASSLAGTQYF. The CDR3 DNA reads TGTGCCAGCAGCTTGGCGGGGACCCAGTACTTC.

This chain joins TRBV30 and TRBJ2-7, with TRBD2 identical over 9 bases. Germline CDR1 and CDR2: GTSNPN and SVGIG (reference sequence). The ends lost 1 base at V and 0 bases at J; junction bases unmatched: 4. This CDR3 spans 15 amino acids. The DNA for the CDR3 is TGTGCCTGGAGTGCCCGCGGGAGGGCCTCCTACGAGCAGTACTTC. It codes for CAWSARGRASYEQYF.

This rearrangement joins TRBV5-1 to TRBJ1-4; unclear D gene. V was shortened by 4 bases and J by 0 bases, with 13 bases between the two germline ends. Per germline, CDR1 SGHRS and CDR2 YFSETQ. This CDR3 contains 16 residues. CDR3 region: CASSPQPGSTNEKLFF. Here the CDR3 DNA reads TGCGCCAGCAGCCCTCAACCCGGGTCAACTAATGAAAAACTGTTTTTT. Complete variable domain (other parts from reference TRBV5-1 and TRBJ1-4): KAGVTQTPRYLIKTRGQQVTLSCSPISGHRSVSWYQQTPGQGLQFLFEYFSETQRNKGNFPGRFSGRQFSNSRSEMNVSTLELGDSALYLCASSPQPGSTNEKLFFGSGTQLSVL.

The chain combines TRBV21-1 with TRBJ2-7. TRBV21-1 is reported as a pseudogene. The CDR3 has 15 amino acids. The CDR3 sequence: CASSPLMDRPYEQYF. CDR3 in DNA: TGTGCCAGCAGCCCCCTGATGGACCGTCCCTACGAGCAGTACTTC.

A single count supports this clone. The chain combines TRBV6-4 with TRBJ2-3; D call uncertain. Germline lookup yields CDR1 MRHNA and CDR2 SNTAGT. V lost 2 bases to trimming and J lost 4 bases, with 16 bases between them. This CDR3 region has 16 residues. The CDR3 region is CASSDGREFNPDTQYF. In nucleotides, the CDR3 is TGTGCCAGCAGTGACGGTAGGGAATTTAATCCAGATACGCAGTATTTT.

The chain links TRBV28 to TRBJ2-5; D gene uncertain. V dropped 11 bases and J dropped 2 bases, with 3 bases sitting between them. This CDR3 is 9 amino acids long. Germline V gives CDR1 MDHEN, CDR2 SYDVKM. This CDR3 is CAPQETQYF. The CDR3 coding sequence is TGTGCCCCTCAAGAGACCCAGTACTTC.

This sequence joins TRBV5-4 and TRBJ2-3; D is unresolved. The length of the CDR3 is 15 residues. Deletions cut 4 bases from V and 0 bases from J, with 12 bases between. The V gene's germline CDR1 is SGHNT and CDR2 YYREEE (reference sequence). The DNA of the CDR3 is TGTGCCAGCAGCCCCCGGGCGTCTAGCACAGATACGCAGTATTTT. Its translation is CASSPRASSTDTQYF.

This clone was observed once. The chain has TRBV9 and TRBJ2-1, with TRBD2 identical over 14 bases. The CDR3 runs 16 residues. Germline-derived CDR1 and CDR2 are SGDLS and YYNGEE. The V segment lost 5 bases and the J segment 5 bases; nucleotides outside the gene matches: 6. This CDR3 reads CASRPTGLAGDNEQFF. CDR3 DNA sequence: TGTGCCAGCAGGCCTACGGGACTAGCGGGAGACAATGAGCAGTTCTTC.

The chain carries TRBV7-6 and TRBJ2-2, with D uncertain. The germline V and J ends were trimmed by 5 bases and 6 bases, with 13 bases remaining between them. Germline-derived CDR1 and CDR2 are SGHVS and FNYEAQ. This CDR3 has 14 amino acids. CDR3 DNA: TGTGCCAGCAGCCAAGGGTCCGGGTCCGGGGAGCTGTTTTTT. It codes for CASSQGSGSGELFF.